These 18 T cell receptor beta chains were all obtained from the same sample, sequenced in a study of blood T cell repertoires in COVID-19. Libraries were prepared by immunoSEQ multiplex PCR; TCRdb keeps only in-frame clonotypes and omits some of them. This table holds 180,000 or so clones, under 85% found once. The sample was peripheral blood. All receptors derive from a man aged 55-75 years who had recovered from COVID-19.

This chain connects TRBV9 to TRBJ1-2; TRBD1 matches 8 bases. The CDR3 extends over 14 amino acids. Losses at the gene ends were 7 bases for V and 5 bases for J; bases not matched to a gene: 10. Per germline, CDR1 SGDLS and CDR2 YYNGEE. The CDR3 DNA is TGTGCCAGCGCAGCCGGGACAGGTTTTTATGGCTACACCTTC. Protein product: CASAAGTGFYGYTF.

The CDR3 loop is CAIRDTAYEQYF. CDR3 nucleotides: TGTGCCATTCGGGACACCGCCTACGAGCAGTACTTC. V is TRBV10-3 and J is TRBJ2-7, with D possibly TRBD1 on 6 matching bases. V was cut by 9 bases and J by 2 bases, with 11 bases left in between. The germline V gene encodes CDR1 ENHRY and CDR2 SYGVKD. The CDR3 length is 12 residues.

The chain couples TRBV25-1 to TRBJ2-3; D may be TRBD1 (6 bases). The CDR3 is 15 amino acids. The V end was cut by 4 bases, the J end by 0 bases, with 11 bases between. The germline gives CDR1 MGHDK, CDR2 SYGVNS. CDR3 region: CASSGGPVSTDTQYF. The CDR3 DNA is TGTGCCAGCAGTGGGGGGCCAGTTAGCACAGATACGCAGTATTTT. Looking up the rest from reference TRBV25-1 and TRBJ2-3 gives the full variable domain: EADIYQTPRYLVIGTGKKITLECSQTMGHDKMYWYQQDPGMELHLIHYSYGVNSTEKGDLSSESTVSRIRTEHFPLTLESARPSHTSQYLCASSGGPVSTDTQYFGPGTRLTVL.

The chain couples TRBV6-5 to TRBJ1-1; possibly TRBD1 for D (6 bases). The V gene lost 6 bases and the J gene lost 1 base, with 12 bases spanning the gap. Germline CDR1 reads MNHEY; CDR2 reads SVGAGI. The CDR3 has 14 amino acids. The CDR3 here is CASSVRGSNTEAFF. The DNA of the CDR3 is TGTGCCAGCAGCGTCAGGGGCTCGAACACTGAAGCTTTCTTT.

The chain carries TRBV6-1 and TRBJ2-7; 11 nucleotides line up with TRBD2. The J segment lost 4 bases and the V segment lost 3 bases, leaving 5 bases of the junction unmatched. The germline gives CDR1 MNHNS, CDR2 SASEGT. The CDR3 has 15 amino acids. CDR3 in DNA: TGTGCCAGCAGTGACATAGCGGGGGGGCCTTACGAGCAGTACTTC. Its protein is CASSDIAGGPYEQYF.

In DNA form, the CDR3 reads TGTGCCAGCAGTGGAGGGACACTACTCTATGGCTACACCTTC. This sequence encodes CASSGGTLLYGYTF. The rearrangement links TRBV25-1 to TRBJ1-2, with D maybe TRBD1 (6 bases). Germline CDR1 is MGHDK and CDR2 is SYGVNS. The ends were cut back, 4 bases at V and 4 bases at J, with 13 bases in the middle. The CDR3 totals 14 residues.

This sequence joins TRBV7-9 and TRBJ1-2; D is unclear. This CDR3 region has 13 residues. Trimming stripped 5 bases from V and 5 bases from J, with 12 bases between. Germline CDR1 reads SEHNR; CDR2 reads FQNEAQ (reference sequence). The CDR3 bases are TGTGCCAGCAGCCAGGAAATAGGATATGGCTACACCTTC. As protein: CASSQEIGYGYTF.

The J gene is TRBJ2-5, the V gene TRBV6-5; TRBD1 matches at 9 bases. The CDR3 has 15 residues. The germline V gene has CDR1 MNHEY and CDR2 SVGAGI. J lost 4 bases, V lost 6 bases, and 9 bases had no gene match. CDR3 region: CASSPPGQGLETQYF. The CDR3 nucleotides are TGTGCCAGCAGCCCACCGGGACAGGGATTAGAGACCCAGTACTTC.

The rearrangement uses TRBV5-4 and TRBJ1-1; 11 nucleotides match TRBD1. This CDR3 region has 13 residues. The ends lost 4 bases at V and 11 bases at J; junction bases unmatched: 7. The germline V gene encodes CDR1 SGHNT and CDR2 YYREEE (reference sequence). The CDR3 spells CASSRAGTGGAFF. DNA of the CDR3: TGTGCCAGCAGCCGGGCCGGGACAGGGGGTGCTTTCTTT.

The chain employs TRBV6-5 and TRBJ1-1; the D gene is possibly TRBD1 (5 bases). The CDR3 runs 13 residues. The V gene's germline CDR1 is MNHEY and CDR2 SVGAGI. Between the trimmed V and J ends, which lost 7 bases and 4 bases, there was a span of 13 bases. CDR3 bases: TGTGCCAGCACCACATGGGGGGGCACTGAAGCTTTCTTT. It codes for CASTTWGGTEAFF.

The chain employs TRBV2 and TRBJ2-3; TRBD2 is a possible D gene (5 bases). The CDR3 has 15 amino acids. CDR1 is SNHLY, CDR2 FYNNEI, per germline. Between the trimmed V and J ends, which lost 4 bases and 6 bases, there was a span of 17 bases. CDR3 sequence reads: CASSVGPSGGDTQYF. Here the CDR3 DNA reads TGTGCCAGCAGTGTTGGACCATCGGGCGGGGATACGCAGTATTTT.

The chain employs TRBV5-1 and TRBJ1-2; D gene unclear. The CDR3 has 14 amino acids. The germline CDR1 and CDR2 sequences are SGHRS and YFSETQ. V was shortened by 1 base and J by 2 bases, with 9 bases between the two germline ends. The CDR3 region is CASSLSPSNYGYTF. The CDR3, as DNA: TGCGCCAGCAGCTTGAGCCCGTCAAACTATGGCTACACCTTC.

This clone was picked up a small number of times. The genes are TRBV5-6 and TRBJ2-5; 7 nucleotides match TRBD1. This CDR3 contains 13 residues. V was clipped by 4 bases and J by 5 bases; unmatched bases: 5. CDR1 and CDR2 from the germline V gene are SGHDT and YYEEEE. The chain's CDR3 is CASSDRVRETQYF. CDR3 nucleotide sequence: TGTGCCAGCAGCGACAGGGTCAGGGAGACCCAGTACTTC.

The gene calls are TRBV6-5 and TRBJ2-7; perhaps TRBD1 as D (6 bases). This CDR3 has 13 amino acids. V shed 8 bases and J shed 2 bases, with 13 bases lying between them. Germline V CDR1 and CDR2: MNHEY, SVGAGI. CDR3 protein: CASPIPGAYEQYF. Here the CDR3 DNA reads TGTGCCAGCCCCATTCCAGGGGCCTACGAGCAGTACTTC.

CDR3 residues: CASSHKSTSYTDTQYF. In nucleotides, the CDR3 is TGTGCCAGCAGCCACAAGAGTACTTCATACACAGATACGCAGTATTTT. This chain uses TRBV4-2 with TRBJ2-3; no clear D. This CDR3 region has 16 residues. The V and J ends lost 3 bases and 2 bases respectively, with 15 bases between them. CDR1 is LGHNA, CDR2 YNFKEQ, per germline.

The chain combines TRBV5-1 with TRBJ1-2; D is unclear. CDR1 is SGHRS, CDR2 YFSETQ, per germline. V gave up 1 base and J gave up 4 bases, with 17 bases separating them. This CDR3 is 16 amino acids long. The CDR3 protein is CASSLLGEPDFYGYTF. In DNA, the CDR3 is TGCGCCAGCAGCTTGCTAGGAGAGCCGGACTTCTATGGCTACACCTTC.

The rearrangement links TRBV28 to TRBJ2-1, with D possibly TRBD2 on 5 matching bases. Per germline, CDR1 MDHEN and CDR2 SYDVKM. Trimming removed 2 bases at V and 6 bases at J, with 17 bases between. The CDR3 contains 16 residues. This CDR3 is CASSLSIREWGNEQFF. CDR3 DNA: TGTGCCAGCAGTTTAAGTATCCGGGAATGGGGCAATGAGCAGTTCTTC.

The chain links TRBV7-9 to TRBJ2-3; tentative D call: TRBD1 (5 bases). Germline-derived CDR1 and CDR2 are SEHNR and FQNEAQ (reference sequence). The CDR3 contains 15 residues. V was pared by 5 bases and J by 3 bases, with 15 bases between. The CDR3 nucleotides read TGTGCCAGCAGCCTAAGCAGGGTTCGGACAGATACGCAGTATTTT. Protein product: CASSLSRVRTDTQYF.